Following are 12 T cell receptor beta chains from one sample sequenced in a study of graft-versus-host responses after intestinal transplantation. Antigen specificity for these receptors is unknown. Only in-frame clones appear in the TCRdb table, and some are missing; sequencing was by immunoSEQ multiplex PCR. The table lists more than 95,000 clones, 90% to 95% of them singletons. The specimen comprised unstimulated CD8+ T cells sorted from spleen or lymph node cells, sampled before intestinal transplant. All receptors derive from a human donor who received an intestinal transplant.

The rearrangement uses TRBV19 and TRBJ2-7; 12 nucleotides align to TRBD1. V trimming: 4 bases; J trimming: 5 bases; junction bases outside the gene matches: 12. The V gene's germline CDR1 is LNHDA and CDR2 SQIVND (reference sequence). The CDR3 runs 17 residues. The DNA for the CDR3 is TGTGCCAGTAGTACCCGTGCGGGACAGGGGGCGCAAAACGAGCAGTACTTC. It yields the protein CASSTRAGQGAQNEQYF.

The chain employs TRBV2 and TRBJ2-3; the D gene is possibly TRBD2 (6 bases). Germline V CDR1 and CDR2: SNHLY, FYNNEI. V shed 9 bases and J shed 4 bases, with 8 bases lying between them. The CDR3 spans 11 residues. CDR3 loop: CARRGADTQYF. The CDR3 DNA reads TGTGCCAGGCGCGGGGCAGATACGCAGTATTTT.

The V call is TRBV6-5, the J call TRBJ1-2, with D unclear. The CDR3 loop spans 13 amino acids. The V end lost 1 base, the J end lost 8 bases, and 11 bases lay between the germline ends. Looked up from germline, CDR1 is MNHEY and CDR2 is SVGAGI. The CDR3, as DNA: TGTGCCAGCAGTTACTTGTCGGGGATCGGCTACACCTTC. As protein: CASSYLSGIGYTF.

The V gene is TRBV5-1, the J gene TRBJ1-2; TRBD1 is a possible D gene (5 bases). The germline V gene encodes CDR1 SGHRS and CDR2 YFSETQ. The CDR3 is made up of 13 amino acids. V was shortened by 4 bases and J by 4 bases, with 11 bases between the two germline ends. CDR3 amino acids: CASSGQEIYGYTF. CDR3 in DNA: TGCGCCAGCAGCGGACAAGAGATCTATGGCTACACCTTC.

J is TRBJ2-7 and V is TRBV2; D is possibly TRBD2 (5 bases). CDR1 SNHLY and CDR2 FYNNEI come from the germline V gene. The CDR3 covers 13 residues. Trimming stripped 0 bases from V and 7 bases from J, with 10 bases between. CDR3 in DNA: TGTGCCAGCAGTGAAGCTCCGGGGTGGGAGCAGTACTTC. Its protein is CASSEAPGWEQYF.

The gene calls are TRBV15 and TRBJ1-6; tentative D call: TRBD1 (6 bases). This CDR3 has 14 residues. V was trimmed by 0 bases and J by 10 bases, leaving 10 bases between them. Germline V gene sequence: CDR1 LNHNV, CDR2 YYDKDF (reference sequence). The CDR3 region is CATSRDTGLSPLHF. In DNA, the CDR3 is TGTGCCACCAGCAGAGACACAGGGTTGTCACCCCTCCACTTT.

V and J are TRBV9 and TRBJ2-1; D gene ambiguous. CDR3 length: 13 amino acids. Trimming took off 3 bases at V and 5 bases at J, with 9 bases between the two ends. The germline CDR1 and CDR2 sequences are SGDLS and YYNGEE. In DNA, the CDR3 is TGTGCCAGCAGCGCACCCTTCGACAATGAGCAGTTCTTC. This codes for CASSAPFDNEQFF.

This chain links TRBV11-2 with TRBJ1-1; D not resolved. The CDR3 covers 16 residues. Trimming left V 0 bases short and J 1 base short, with 12 bases between. Germline V gives CDR1 SGHAT, CDR2 FQNNGV. The CDR3 reads CASSLDHPGWNTEAFF. CDR3 DNA: TGTGCCAGCAGCTTAGATCACCCGGGATGGAACACTGAAGCTTTCTTT.

V is TRBV29-1 and J is TRBJ2-5; D possibly uses TRBD1 or TRBD2 (5 bases each). Germline loops: CDR1 SQVTM, CDR2 ANQGSEA. Trimming took off 0 bases at V and 3 bases at J, with 14 bases between the two ends. This CDR3 comprises 15 residues. CDR3 nucleotide sequence: TGCAGCGTTGAAGAGGGCCTGACAGCGGAAGAGACCCAGTACTTC. Residues: CSVEEGLTAEETQYF. The variable domain in full, completed from reference TRBV29-1 and TRBJ2-5, reads SAVISQKPSRDICQRGTSLTIQCQVDSQVTMMFWYRQQPGQSLTLIATANQGSEATYESGFVIDKFPISRPNLTFSTLTVSNMSPEDSSIYLCSVEEGLTAEETQYFGPGTRLLVL.

This rearrangement joins TRBV6-1 to TRBJ2-7; 7 bases agree with TRBD1. In germline, CDR1 is MNHNS, CDR2 SASEGT. The ends lost 8 bases at V and 0 bases at J; junction bases unmatched: 4. The length of the CDR3 is 13 residues. CDR3 amino acids: CASRTGSSYEQYF. The CDR3 region has the DNA TGTGCCAGCCGGACAGGCAGCTCCTACGAGCAGTACTTC.

The chain carries TRBV7-8 and TRBJ2-7; D is tentatively TRBD1 or TRBD2 (6 bases each). The CDR3 loop spans 15 amino acids. Per germline, CDR1 SGHVS and CDR2 FQNEAQ. Trimming stripped 4 bases from V and 3 bases from J, with 16 bases between. CDR3 protein: CASSSYRGGLYEQYF. CDR3 DNA: TGTGCCAGCAGCTCCTACAGAGGGGGACTCTACGAGCAGTACTTC.

The rearrangement uses TRBV11-3 and TRBJ2-5, with D perhaps matching TRBD1 (6 bases). Trimming took 6 bases from V and 6 from J, leaving 11 bases between them. CDR1 is SGHNT, CDR2 YENEEA, per germline. The CDR3 totals 12 residues. The CDR3 here is CASRYRVKTQYF. The CDR3 bases are TGTGCCAGCAGGTACAGGGTAAAGACCCAGTACTTC.